This entry concerns a single T cell receptor beta chain. This clone's antigen is unknown. Base qualities were left out, and no much larger clone turns up one base away. At one collaborating source in Seattle, patients were enrolled during active infection and were followed longitudinally through the course of disease. Collaborating institutions collected whole blood in K2EDTA tubes following their own protocols. For TCRbeta analysis, collaborators shipped samples in one of three forms: frozen whole blood, isolated PBMCs, or DNA extracted from either of those sample types. TCRbeta CDR3 regions were amplified from genomic DNA using the immunoSEQ Assay, a bias-controlled multiplex PCR. Per the original workflow: The number of nucleated cells in each sample was estimated by amplification of reference gene primers within the assay. Sequence reads were collapsed and filtered to measure the absolute abundance of every unique TCRbeta CDR3 rearrangement. For each sample, productive Simpson clonality was calculated as the square root of Simpson's diversity index across productive rearrangements. Imported from immuneACCESS, the table was reduced by TCRdb to in-frame sequences with V and J called. These copies leave out some clones; in studies compared against another copy, an unresolved V gene accounts for under half, and the cause of the remainder is not known. V and J calls and clone size follow that table, whereas D and trimming were derived from the DNA. For this sample there are under 300,000 clones; 90% appear just once. The biggest ten clones account for 2.1% of the sample.

V is cut back by 4 bases and J by 8 bases, with 8 bases in the junction unmatched. The CDR3 has 14 amino acids, counting the end cysteine and phenylalanine. Left in the record is the CDR3 DNA by itself, 42 bases read in frame from the first base. Reading the germline V gene gives CDR1 MNHEY and CDR2 SVGAGI. The sample originates from a study of blood T cell repertoires in COVID-19 (TCRdb year 2020). Regarding the study in general: Samples covering the acute and convalescent phases of COVID-19 were provided by collaborators in the United States, Italy and Spain. The material from the prospective study consisted of cDNA or gDNA derived from T cells, B-cell-depleted T cells, or PBMCs. Subjects who had been exposed to COVID-19, were actively infected with it, or had recovered from it provided the deeply sampled blood TCRbeta repertoires that made up the dataset. A freely available public database, intended as a resource for researchers studying the immune response to SARS-CoV-2, is where the repertoires were released. Samples came from the ongoing ImmuneRACE study (first 160 participants) plus 1,254 subjects from 6 global collaborators. Nearly every sample came with metadata listing a de-identified subject ID, COVID-19 status, age in years and sex. Where HLA class I and class II types were available, the types were taken from metadata supplied by the sample provider, not from assay-based typing.

General findings and caveats noted by the study authors: The amount of clinical and demographic metadata varied by source and participant and was provided uncurated.

The rearranged segments are TRBV6-5 and TRBJ1-2; TRBD1 agrees with 9 junctional bases. Sequences were obtained from peripheral blood. The TCR originated in a woman aged 55-75 years with COVID-19, enrolled during active disease. The CDR3 corresponds to CASSFQQGAVGYTF. The nucleotide sequence is given as TGTGCCAGCAGTTTTCAACAGGGGGCAGTCGGCTACACCTTC.